Listed below are T cell receptor beta chains from one sample, sequenced in a study of T-cell reconstitution after alpha-beta-depleted transplantation in children. TCRdb re-derived calls from the PCR reads in MiXCR, one entry per CDR3 protein. Altogether approximately 230,000 distinct CDR3 sequences are present, 20% to 30% being singletons, with the ten largest covering under 5.5%. The sample consisted of PBMCs, mostly from graft donor cells, taken 360 days after TCRalphabeta/CD19-depleted stem cell transplant. The receptors here all came from a female patient between 2 and 15 years old who had a stem cell transplant for congenital amegakaryocytic thrombocytopenia, so the T cells may come from the graft donor. Each CDR3 is given with its conserved first and last residue. A D gene is named only where the DNA matches it firmly. Expanded clones are given a class, and other clones once, few, many or no size at all.

TRBV7-9	15	TRBJ2-2	-	-	TGTGCCAGCAGCGCCGGCACAGCGAACACCGGGGAGCTGTTTTTT	CASSAGTANTGELFF
TRBV27	20	TRBJ2-3	-	many	TGTGCCAGCAGTTTAGTAGGGGTTTCTCCTTTGCGGGGCACGGAAGATACGCAGTATTTT	CASSLVGVSPLRGTEDTQYF
TRBV28	13	TRBJ2-1	TRBD2	few	TGTGCCAGCAGTCCGAGCGGGAGCTATGAGCAGTTCTTC	CASSPSGSYEQFF
TRBV20-1	15	TRBJ1-6	TRBD1	-	TGCAGTGCTAGAGACGGGGACAGGGATATCTCACCCCTCCACTTT	CSARDGDRDISPLHF
TRBV5-1	13	TRBJ2-5	-	-	TGCGCCAGCAGCAACACTATGGTTGAGACCCAGTACTTC	CASSNTMVETQYF
TRBV24-1	14	TRBJ2-7	TRBD1	few	TGTGCCACCGCCGGGGACAGGGTTCCCTACGAGCAGTACTTC	CATAGDRVPYEQYF
TRBV29-1	15	TRBJ2-6	-	few	TGCAGCGTTGATACGGCAGACTCTGGGGCCAACGTCCTGACTTTC	CSVDTADSGANVLTF
TRBV25-1	14	TRBJ2-1	TRBD1	many	TGTGCCAGCAGTGAACCGGGACAGGGACATGAGCAGTTCTTC	CASSEPGQGHEQFF
TRBV4-2	17	TRBJ2-2	TRBD2	-	TGTGCCAGCAGCCCCCGGACTAGCGGGGGGGACACCGGGGAGCTGTTTTTT	CASSPRTSGGDTGELFF
TRBV5-1	18	TRBJ2-3	TRBD2	few	TGCGCCAGCAGCTTAGGACTAGCGGGGGGGTCTAGCACAGATACGCAGTATTTT	CASSLGLAGGSSTDTQYF
TRBV20-1	15	TRBJ2-5	TRBD1	-	TGCAGTGCACCCCCGACAGGGAAATTTCAAGAGACCCAGTACTTC	CSAPPTGKFQETQYF
TRBV5-1	15	TRBJ2-3	-	-	TGCGCCAGCAGAACCCTAGGGCTGGAAACAGATACGCAGTATTTT	CASRTLGLETDTQYF
TRBV29-1	13	TRBJ1-1	-	-	TGCAGCGTTGCAGGACTTCTTCGGGCTGAAGCTTTCTTT	CSVAGLLRAEAFF
TRBV27	13	TRBJ2-7	-	few	TGTGCCAGCAGTTTAAGTCTTTGGGACGAGCAGTACTTC	CASSLSLWDEQYF
TRBV29-1	12	TRBJ2-7	-	few	TGCAGCGTTGAAGCAGGGTCGGTCGAGCAGTACTTC	CSVEAGSVEQYF
TRBV7-2	14	TRBJ2-1	TRBD2	-	TGTGCCAGCAGCCCGGGACTAGCCACCCCCGAGCAGTTCTTC	CASSPGLATPEQFF
TRBV2	13	TRBJ2-1	-	many	TGTGCCAGCAGTGAAGATCTAGCTAATGAGCAGTTCTTC	CASSEDLANEQFF
TRBV2	14	TRBJ2-5	-	many	TGTGCCAGCAGTGACGGCCAGTTCCAAGAGACCCAGTACTTC	CASSDGQFQETQYF